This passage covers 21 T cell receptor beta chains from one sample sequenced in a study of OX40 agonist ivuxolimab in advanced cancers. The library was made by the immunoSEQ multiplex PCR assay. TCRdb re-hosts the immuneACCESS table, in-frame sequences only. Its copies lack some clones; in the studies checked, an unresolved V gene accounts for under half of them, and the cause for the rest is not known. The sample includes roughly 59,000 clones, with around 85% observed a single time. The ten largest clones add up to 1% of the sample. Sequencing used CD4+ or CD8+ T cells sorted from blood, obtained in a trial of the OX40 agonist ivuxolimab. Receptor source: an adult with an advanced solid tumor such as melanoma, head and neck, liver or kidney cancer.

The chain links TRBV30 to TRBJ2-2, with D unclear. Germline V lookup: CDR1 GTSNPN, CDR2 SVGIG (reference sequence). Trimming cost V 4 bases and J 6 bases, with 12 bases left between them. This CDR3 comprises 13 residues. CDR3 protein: CAWNRVLAGELFF. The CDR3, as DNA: TGTGCCTGGAATCGGGTATTGGCCGGGGAGCTGTTTTTT.

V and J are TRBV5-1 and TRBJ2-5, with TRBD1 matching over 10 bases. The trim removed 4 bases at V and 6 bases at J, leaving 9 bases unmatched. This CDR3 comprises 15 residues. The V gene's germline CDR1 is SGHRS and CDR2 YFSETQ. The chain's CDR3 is CASSQTTGGLQTQYF. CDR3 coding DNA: TGCGCCAGCAGCCAGACGACAGGGGGCCTCCAGACCCAGTACTTC.

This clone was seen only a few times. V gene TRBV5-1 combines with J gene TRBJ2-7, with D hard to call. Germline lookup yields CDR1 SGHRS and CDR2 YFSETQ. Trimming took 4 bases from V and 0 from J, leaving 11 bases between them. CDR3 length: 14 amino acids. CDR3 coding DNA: TGCGCCAGCAGCCCTGAGGCTCTCTCCTACGAGCAGTACTTC. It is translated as CASSPEALSYEQYF.

The DNA of the CDR3 is TGTGCCAGTAGTAGCGGGGCCACCTACAATGAGCAGTTCTTC. It translates to CASSSGATYNEQFF. This chain joins TRBV19 and TRBJ2-1; D perhaps matches TRBD2 (6 bases). CDR1 is LNHDA and CDR2 is SQIVND in the germline V gene (reference sequence). This CDR3 spans 14 amino acids. Between the trimmed V and J ends, which lost 4 bases and 2 bases, there was a span of 9 bases.

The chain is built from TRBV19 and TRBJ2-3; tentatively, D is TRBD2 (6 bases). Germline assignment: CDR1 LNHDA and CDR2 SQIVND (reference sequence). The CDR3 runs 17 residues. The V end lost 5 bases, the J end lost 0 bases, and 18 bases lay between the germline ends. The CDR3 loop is CASSARPDGTSTDTQYF. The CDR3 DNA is TGTGCCAGTAGTGCTCGTCCGGACGGGACTAGCACAGATACGCAGTATTTT.

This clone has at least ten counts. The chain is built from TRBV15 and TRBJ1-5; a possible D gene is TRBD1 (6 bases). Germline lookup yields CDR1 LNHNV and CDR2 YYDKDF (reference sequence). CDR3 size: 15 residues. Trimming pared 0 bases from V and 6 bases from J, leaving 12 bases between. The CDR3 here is CATSRDPGGRQPQHF. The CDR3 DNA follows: TGTGCCACCAGCAGAGATCCGGGGGGCCGTCAGCCCCAGCATTTT.

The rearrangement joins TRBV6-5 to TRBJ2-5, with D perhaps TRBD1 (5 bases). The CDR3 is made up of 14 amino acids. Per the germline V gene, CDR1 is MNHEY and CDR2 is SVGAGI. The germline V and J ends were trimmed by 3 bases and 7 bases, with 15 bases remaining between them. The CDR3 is CASSYTGVAATQYF. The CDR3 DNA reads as TGTGCCAGCAGTTATACAGGTGTGGCGGCGACCCAGTACTTC.

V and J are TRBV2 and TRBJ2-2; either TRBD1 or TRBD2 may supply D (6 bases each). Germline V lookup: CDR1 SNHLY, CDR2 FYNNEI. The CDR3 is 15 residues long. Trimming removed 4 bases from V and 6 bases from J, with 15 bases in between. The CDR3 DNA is TGTGCCAGCAGTGGAGGGGGGCGGAGGTCCGGGGAGCTGTTTTTT. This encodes CASSGGGRRSGELFF.

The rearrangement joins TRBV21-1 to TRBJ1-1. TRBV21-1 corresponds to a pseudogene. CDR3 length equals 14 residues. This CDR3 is CASSKELGSPEAFF. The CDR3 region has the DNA TGTGCCAGCAGCAAAGAATTGGGGTCCCCTGAAGCTTTCTTT.

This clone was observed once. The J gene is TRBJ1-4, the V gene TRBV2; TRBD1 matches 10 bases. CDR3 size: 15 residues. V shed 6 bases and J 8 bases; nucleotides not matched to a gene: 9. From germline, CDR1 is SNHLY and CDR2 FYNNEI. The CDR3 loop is CASSPMTGGREKLFF. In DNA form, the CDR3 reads TGTGCCAGCAGCCCGATGACAGGGGGCCGGGAAAAACTGTTTTTT.

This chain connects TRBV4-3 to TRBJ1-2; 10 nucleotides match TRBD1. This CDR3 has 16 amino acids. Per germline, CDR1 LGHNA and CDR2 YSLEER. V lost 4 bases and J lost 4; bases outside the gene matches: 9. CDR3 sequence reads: CASSPRGTGVGYGYTF. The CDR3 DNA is TGCGCCAGCAGCCCCCGGGGGACAGGGGTCGGCTATGGCTACACCTTC.

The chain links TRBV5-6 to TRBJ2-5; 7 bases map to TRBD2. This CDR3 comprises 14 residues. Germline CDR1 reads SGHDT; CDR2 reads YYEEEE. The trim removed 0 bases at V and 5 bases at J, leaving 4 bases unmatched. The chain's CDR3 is CASSLDRGGETQYF. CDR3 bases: TGTGCCAGCAGCTTGGACCGGGGAGGGGAGACCCAGTACTTC.

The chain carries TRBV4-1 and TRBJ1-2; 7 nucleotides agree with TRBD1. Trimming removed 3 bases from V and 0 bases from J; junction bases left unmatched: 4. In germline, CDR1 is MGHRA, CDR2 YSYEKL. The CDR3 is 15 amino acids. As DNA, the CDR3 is TGCGCCAGCAGCCACACCAGGGGGACTAACTATGGCTACACCTTC. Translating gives CASSHTRGTNYGYTF.

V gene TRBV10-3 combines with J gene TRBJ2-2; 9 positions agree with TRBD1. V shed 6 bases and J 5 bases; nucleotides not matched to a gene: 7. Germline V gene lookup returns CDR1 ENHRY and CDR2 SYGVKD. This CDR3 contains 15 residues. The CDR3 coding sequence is TGTGCCATCAGGAGACGACAGGGGGAAACCGGGGAGCTGTTTTTT. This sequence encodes CAIRRRQGETGELFF.

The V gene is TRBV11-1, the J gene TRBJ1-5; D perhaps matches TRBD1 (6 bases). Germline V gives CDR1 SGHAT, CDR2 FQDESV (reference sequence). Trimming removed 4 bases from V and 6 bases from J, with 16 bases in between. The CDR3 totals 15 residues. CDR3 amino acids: CASSSSAGEGQPQHF. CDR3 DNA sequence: TGTGCCAGCAGCTCCTCGGCAGGGGAAGGTCAGCCCCAGCATTTT.

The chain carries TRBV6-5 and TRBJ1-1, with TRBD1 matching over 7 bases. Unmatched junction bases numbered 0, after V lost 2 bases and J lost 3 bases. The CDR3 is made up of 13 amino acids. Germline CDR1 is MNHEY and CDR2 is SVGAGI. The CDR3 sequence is CASSYGQDTEAFF. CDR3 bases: TGTGCCAGCAGTTACGGACAGGACACTGAAGCTTTCTTT.

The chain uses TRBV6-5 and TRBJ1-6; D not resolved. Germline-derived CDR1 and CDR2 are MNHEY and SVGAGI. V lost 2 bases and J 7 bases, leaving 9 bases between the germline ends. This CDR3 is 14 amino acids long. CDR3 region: CASSYNQGNSPLHF. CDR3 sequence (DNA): TGTGCCAGCAGTTACAACCAAGGGAATTCACCCCTCCACTTT.

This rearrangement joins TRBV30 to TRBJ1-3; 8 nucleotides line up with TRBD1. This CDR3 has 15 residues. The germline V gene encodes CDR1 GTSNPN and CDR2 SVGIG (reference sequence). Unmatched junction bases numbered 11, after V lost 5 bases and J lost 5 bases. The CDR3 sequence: CAWGMQGALRNTIYF. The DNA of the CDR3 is TGTGCCTGGGGAATGCAGGGGGCGCTTCGAAACACCATATATTTT.

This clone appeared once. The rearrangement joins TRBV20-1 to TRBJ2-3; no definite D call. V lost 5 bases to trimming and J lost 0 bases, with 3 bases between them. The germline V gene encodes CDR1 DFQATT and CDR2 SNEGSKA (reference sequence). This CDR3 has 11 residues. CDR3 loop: CSAGSTDTQYF. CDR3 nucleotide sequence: TGCAGTGCTGGGAGCACAGATACGCAGTATTTT.

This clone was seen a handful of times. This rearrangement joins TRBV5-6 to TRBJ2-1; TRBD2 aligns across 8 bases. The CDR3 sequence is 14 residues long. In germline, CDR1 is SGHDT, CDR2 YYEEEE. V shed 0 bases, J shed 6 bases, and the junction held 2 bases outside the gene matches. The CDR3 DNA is TGTGCCAGCAGCTTGGCGGGGGGGCTCAATGAGCAGTTCTTC. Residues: CASSLAGGLNEQFF.

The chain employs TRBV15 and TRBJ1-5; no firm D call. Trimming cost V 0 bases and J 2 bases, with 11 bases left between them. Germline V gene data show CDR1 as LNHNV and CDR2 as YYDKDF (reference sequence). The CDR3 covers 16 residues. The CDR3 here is CATSRDPSVGNQPQHF. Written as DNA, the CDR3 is TGTGCCACCAGCAGAGATCCCTCAGTCGGCAATCAGCCCCAGCATTTT.